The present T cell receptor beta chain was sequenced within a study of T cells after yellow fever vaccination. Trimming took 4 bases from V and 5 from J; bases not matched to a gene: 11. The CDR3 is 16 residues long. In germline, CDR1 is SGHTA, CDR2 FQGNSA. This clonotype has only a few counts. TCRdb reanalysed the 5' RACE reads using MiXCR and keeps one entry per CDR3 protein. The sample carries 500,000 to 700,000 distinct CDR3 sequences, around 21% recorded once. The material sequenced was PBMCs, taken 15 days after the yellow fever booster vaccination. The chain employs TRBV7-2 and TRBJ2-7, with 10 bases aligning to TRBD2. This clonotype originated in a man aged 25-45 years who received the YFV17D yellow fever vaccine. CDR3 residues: CASSSSASLAGDEQYF. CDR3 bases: TGTGCCAGCAGCTCATCTGCGTCGCTAGCGGGAGACGAGCAGTACTTC.